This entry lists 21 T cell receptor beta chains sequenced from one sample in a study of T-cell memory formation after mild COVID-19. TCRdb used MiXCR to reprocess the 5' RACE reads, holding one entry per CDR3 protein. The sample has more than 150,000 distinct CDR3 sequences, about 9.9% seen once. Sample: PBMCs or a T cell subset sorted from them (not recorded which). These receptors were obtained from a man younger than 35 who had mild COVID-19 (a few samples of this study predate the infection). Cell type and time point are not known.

The DNA of the CDR3 is TGCGCCAGCAGCTTGGCTTCGGGGGCAGTAGCCGGGGAGCTGTTTTTT. As protein: CASSLASGAVAGELFF. The V gene is TRBV5-1, the J gene TRBJ2-2, with D perhaps assigned TRBD1 or TRBD2 (6 bases each). The V end lost 0 bases, the J end lost 6 bases, and 15 bases lay between the germline ends. CDR1 is SGHRS and CDR2 is YFSETQ in the germline V gene. The CDR3 covers 16 residues.

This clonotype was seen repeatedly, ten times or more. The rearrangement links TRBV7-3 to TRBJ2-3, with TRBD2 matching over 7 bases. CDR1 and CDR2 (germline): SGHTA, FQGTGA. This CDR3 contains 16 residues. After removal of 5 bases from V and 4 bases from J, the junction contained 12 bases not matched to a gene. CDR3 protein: CASSAYASGPPDTQYF. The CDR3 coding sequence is TGTGCCAGCAGCGCCTACGCTAGCGGACCGCCAGATACGCAGTATTTT.

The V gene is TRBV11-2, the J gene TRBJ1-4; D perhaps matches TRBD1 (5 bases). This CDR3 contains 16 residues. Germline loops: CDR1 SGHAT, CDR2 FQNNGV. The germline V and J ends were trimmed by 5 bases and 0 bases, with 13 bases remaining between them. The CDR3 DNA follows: TGTGCCAGCAGCCCTATATGGGGGGCAACTAATGAAAAACTGTTTTTT. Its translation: CASSPIWGATNEKLFF.

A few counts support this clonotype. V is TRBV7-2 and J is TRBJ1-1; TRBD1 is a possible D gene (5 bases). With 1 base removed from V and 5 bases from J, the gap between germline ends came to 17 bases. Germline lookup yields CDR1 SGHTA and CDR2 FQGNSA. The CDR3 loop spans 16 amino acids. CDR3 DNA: TGTGCCAGCAGCTTAGGGTGGGACCCATCAGCGACTGAAGCTTTCTTT. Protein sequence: CASSLGWDPSATEAFF.

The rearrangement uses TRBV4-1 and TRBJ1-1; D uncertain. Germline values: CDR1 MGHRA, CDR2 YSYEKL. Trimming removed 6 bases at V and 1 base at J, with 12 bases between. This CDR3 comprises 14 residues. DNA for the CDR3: TGCGCCAGCAGAACGACGCGGGGGAACACTGAAGCTTTCTTT. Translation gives CASRTTRGNTEAFF.

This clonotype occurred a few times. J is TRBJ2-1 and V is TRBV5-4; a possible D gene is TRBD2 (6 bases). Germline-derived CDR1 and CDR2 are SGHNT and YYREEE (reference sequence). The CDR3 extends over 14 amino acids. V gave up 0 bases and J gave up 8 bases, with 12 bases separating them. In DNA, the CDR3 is TGTGCCAGCAGCTTGGCGGGTTGGGGGGATGAGCAGTTCTTC. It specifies CASSLAGWGDEQFF.

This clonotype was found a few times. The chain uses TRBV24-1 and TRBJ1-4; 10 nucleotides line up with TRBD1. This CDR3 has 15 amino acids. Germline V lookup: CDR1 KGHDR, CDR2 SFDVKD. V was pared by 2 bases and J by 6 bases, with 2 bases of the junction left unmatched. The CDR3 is CATSDSGQGHEKLFF. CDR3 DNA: TGTGCCACCAGTGATTCGGGACAGGGGCATGAAAAACTGTTTTTT.

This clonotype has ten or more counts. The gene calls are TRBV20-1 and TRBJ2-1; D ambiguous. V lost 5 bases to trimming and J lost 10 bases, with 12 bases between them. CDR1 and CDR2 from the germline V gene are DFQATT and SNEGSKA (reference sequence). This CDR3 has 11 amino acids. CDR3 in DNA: TGCAGTGCTCTAGGAATCGAGGAGCAGTTCTTC. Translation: CSALGIEEQFF.

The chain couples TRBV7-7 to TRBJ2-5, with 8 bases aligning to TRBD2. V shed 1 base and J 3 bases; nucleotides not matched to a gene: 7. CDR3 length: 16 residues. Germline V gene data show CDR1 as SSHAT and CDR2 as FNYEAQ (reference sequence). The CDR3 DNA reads TGTGCCAGCAGCTTAGGGGTCGGGGGGGCCAAAGAGACCCAGTACTTC. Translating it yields CASSLGVGGAKETQYF.

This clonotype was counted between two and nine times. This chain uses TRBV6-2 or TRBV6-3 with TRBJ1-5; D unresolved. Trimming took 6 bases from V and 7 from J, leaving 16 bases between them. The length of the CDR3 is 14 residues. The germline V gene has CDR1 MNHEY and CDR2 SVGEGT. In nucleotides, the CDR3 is TGTGCCAGCAGCCAAAGCACGGTCGGACAGCCCCAGCATTTT. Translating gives CASSQSTVGQPQHF.

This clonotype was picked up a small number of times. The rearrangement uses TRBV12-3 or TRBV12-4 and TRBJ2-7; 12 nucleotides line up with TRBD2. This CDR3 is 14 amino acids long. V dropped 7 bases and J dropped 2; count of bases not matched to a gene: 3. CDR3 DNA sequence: TGTGCCAGCACCGGACTAGCGGGGACCTACGAGCAGTACTTC. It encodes CASTGLAGTYEQYF.

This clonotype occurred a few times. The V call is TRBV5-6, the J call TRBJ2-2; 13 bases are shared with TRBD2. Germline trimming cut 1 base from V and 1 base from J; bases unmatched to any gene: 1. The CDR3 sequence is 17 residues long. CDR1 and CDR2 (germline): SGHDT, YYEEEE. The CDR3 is CASSLRLAGGNTGELFF. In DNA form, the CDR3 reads TGTGCCAGCAGCTTGCGACTAGCGGGGGGGAACACCGGGGAGCTGTTTTTT.

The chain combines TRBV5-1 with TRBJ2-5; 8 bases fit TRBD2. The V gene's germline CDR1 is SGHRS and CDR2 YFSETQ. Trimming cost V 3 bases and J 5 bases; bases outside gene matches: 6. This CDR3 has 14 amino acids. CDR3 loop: CASSSLADGETQYF. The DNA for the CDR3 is TGCGCCAGCAGCTCACTAGCGGACGGGGAGACCCAGTACTTC.

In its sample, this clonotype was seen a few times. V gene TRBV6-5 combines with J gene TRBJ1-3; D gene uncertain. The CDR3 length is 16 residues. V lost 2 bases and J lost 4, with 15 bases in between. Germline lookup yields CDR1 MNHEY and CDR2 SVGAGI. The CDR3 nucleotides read TGTGCCAGCAGTTACATAACTCCAGGATACGGAAACACCATATATTTT. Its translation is CASSYITPGYGNTIYF.

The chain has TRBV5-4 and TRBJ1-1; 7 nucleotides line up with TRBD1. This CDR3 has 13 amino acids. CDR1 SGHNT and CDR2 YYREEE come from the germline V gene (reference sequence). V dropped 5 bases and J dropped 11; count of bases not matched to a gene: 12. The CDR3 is CASRGGQDLRAFF. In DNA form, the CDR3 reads TGTGCCAGCAGGGGCGGACAGGATTTACGGGCTTTCTTT.

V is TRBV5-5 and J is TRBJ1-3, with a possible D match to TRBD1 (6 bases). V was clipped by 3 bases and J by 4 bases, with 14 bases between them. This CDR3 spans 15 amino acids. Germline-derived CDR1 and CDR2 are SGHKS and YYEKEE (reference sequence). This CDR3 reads CASSSSWGPGNTIYF. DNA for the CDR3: TGTGCCAGCAGCTCTTCGTGGGGGCCGGGAAACACCATATATTTT.

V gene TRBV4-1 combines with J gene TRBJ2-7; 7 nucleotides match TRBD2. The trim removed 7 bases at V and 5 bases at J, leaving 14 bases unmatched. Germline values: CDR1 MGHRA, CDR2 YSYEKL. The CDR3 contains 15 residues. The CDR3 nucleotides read TGCGCCAGCACCCCAAGCGCGGGGGTGTTTCACGAGCAGTACTTC. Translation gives CASTPSAGVFHEQYF.

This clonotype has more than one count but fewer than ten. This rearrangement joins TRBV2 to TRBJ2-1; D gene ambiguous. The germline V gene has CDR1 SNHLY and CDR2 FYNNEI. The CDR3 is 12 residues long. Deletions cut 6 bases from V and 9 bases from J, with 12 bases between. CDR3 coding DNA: TGTGCCAGCAGGGATACTGGGCGTGAGCAGTTCTTC. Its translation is CASRDTGREQFF.

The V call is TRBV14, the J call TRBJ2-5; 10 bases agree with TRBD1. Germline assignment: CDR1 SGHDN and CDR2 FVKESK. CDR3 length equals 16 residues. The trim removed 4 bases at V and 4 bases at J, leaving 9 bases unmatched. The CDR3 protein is CASSRLTGGFRETQYF. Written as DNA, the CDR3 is TGTGCCAGCAGCCGTCTGACAGGGGGCTTTCGAGAGACCCAGTACTTC.

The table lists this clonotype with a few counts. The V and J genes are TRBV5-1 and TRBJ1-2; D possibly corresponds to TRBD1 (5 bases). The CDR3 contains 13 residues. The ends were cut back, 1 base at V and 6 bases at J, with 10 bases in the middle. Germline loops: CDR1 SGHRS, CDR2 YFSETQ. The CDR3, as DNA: TGCGCCAGCAGCTTGCCAGGGATAGATGGCTACACCTTC. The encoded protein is CASSLPGIDGYTF.

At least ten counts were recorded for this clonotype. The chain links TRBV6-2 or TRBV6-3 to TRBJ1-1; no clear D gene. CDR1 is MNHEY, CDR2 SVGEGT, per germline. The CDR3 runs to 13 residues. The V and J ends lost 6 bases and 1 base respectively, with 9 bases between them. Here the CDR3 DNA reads TGTGCCAGCAGCTTTAGCAAGAACACTGAAGCTTTCTTT. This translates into CASSFSKNTEAFF.